This passage covers 14 T cell receptor beta chains from one sample sequenced in a study of blood T cell repertoires in COVID-19. The method was immunoSEQ multiplex PCR; TCRdb's version includes in-frame clones alone and lacks a portion of them. The sample holds roughly 280,000 clones, about 88% seen once. The specimen was peripheral blood. These receptors originate from a young man with active or convalescent COVID-19.

CDR3 in amino acids: CASSPTGTGPYEQYF. For the CDR3, the DNA is TGTGCCAGCTCACCGACCGGGACAGGCCCCTACGAGCAGTACTTC. J is TRBJ2-7 and V is TRBV18, with 8 positions matching TRBD1. CDR3 size: 15 residues. CDR1 and CDR2 (germline): KGHSH, LQKENI. The V segment lost 3 bases and the J segment 2 bases; nucleotides outside the gene matches: 6. The full variable domain, completed using reference TRBV18 and TRBJ2-7, is NAGVMQNPRHLVRRRGQEARLRCSPMKGHSHVYWYRQLPEEGLKFMVYLQKENIIDESGMPKERFSAEFPKEGPSILRIQQVVRGDSAAYFCASSPTGTGPYEQYFGPGTRLTVT.

The rearrangement joins TRBV14 to TRBJ1-2, with D unclear. Per germline, CDR1 SGHDN and CDR2 FVKESK. There are 14 residues in the CDR3. Trimming took 0 bases from V and 7 from J, leaving 12 bases between them. CDR3 DNA: TGTGCCAGCAGCCAAGAATCATGGGCTACTGGCTACACCTTC. Protein product: CASSQESWATGYTF.

The chain couples TRBV18 to TRBJ2-5, with 8 nucleotides matching TRBD2. V trimming: 2 bases; J trimming: 2 bases; junction bases outside the gene matches: 1. CDR1 and CDR2 (germline): KGHSH, LQKENI. The CDR3 sequence is 14 residues long. The CDR3 coding sequence is TGTGCCAGCTCACCAGGCGGGGGGCAAGAGACCCAGTACTTC. Encoded protein: CASSPGGGQETQYF.

The chain uses TRBV11-1 and TRBJ2-1; 10 positions agree with TRBD1. Germline V gives CDR1 SGHAT, CDR2 FQDESV (reference sequence). The ends lost 0 bases at V and 2 bases at J; junction bases unmatched: 4. The CDR3 totals 17 residues. The CDR3 is CASSLAGGTGAYNEQFF. In DNA, the CDR3 is TGTGCCAGCAGCTTAGCAGGGGGGACAGGGGCCTACAATGAGCAGTTCTTC.

The V gene is TRBV3-1 (or the pseudogene TRBV3-2), the J gene TRBJ2-1; tentative D call: TRBD2 (6 bases). CDR1 and CDR2 (germline): LGHDT, YNNKEL (reference sequence). This CDR3 has 18 amino acids. Trimming removed 1 base at V and 10 bases at J, with 26 bases between. The CDR3 region has the DNA TGTGCCAGCAGCCAAGTTGGAGTGGGGGAGGCGGTGTCTAAGGAGCAGTTCTTC. The encoded protein is CASSQVGVGEAVSKEQFF.

The chain joins TRBV6-2 or TRBV6-3 to TRBJ2-7, with 12 bases identical to TRBD2. This CDR3 region has 16 residues. CDR1 is MNHEY and CDR2 is SVGEGT in the germline V gene. The V and J ends lost 1 base and 2 bases, in that order; junction bases with no gene match: 3. CDR3 coding DNA: TGTGCCAGCAGTTACTGGCTAGCGGGAGGGCCCTACGAGCAGTACTTC. Its protein product is CASSYWLAGGPYEQYF.

The chain carries TRBV27 and TRBJ1-2, with D perhaps matching TRBD1 (5 bases). This CDR3 region has 13 residues. Germline CDR1 is MNHEY and CDR2 is SMNVEV (reference sequence). V lost 1 base and J 4 bases, leaving 7 bases between the germline ends. The CDR3 DNA reads as TGTGCCAGCAGTTTATTCCAGGGCTATGGCTACACCTTC. Translating gives CASSLFQGYGYTF.

The V call is TRBV28, the J call TRBJ1-1; the D is unclear. The length of the CDR3 is 14 residues. V shed 7 bases and J shed 6 bases, with 18 bases lying between them. Germline V gene sequence: CDR1 MDHEN, CDR2 SYDVKM. CDR3 in amino acids: CASTMGGAWAEAFF. The DNA of the CDR3 is TGTGCCAGCACCATGGGAGGCGCGTGGGCTGAAGCTTTCTTT.

The chain recombines TRBV11-2 with TRBJ2-5; D ambiguous. The CDR3 extends over 14 amino acids. Germline CDR1 is SGHAT and CDR2 is FQNNGV. Trimming removed 5 bases from V and 2 bases from J, with 12 bases in between. CDR3 residues: CASSGFLQQETQYF. The DNA for the CDR3 is TGTGCCAGCAGCGGATTCCTACAGCAAGAGACCCAGTACTTC.

This clone appeared once. CDR3 residues: CASSLGGTSYEQYF. The CDR3, as DNA: TGCGCCAGCAGCTTGGGGGGGACATCCTACGAGCAGTACTTC. This chain uses TRBV5-1 with TRBJ2-7; the D gene is possibly TRBD1 (6 bases). V was pared by 0 bases and J by 1 base, with 8 bases between. This CDR3 comprises 14 residues. CDR1 and CDR2 from the germline V gene are SGHRS and YFSETQ.

V usage is TRBV10-3 and J usage is TRBJ1-5, with D unresolved. The CDR3 covers 12 residues. Germline assignment: CDR1 ENHRY and CDR2 SYGVKD. Trimming left V 4 bases short and J 5 bases short, with 6 bases between. The CDR3 DNA follows: TGTGCCATCAGTGCCGGGGATCAGCCCCAGCATTTT. Amino acid sequence: CAISAGDQPQHF.

The chain links TRBV11-2 to TRBJ2-1; 10 nucleotides agree with TRBD2. The length of the CDR3 is 15 residues. The V gene's germline CDR1 is SGHAT and CDR2 FQNNGV. V trimming: 4 bases; J trimming: 2 bases; junction bases outside the gene matches: 2. CDR3 DNA sequence: TGTGCCAGCAGCTCCGGGACTAGCGCCTACAATGAGCAGTTCTTC. This translates into CASSSGTSAYNEQFF.

This clone was observed a handful of times. V usage is TRBV27 and J usage is TRBJ2-1, with 7 bases identical to TRBD1. The CDR3 has 14 amino acids. Losses at the gene ends were 4 bases for V and 9 bases for J; bases not matched to a gene: 9. Per germline, CDR1 MNHEY and CDR2 SMNVEV (reference sequence). The CDR3 spells CASSSNRGPSEQFF. The CDR3 DNA follows: TGTGCCAGCAGTTCAAACAGGGGTCCCAGTGAGCAGTTCTTC.

In this sample, this clone turned up once. V and J are TRBV27 and TRBJ1-2; D is unresolved. CDR3 length: 13 residues. Germline lookup yields CDR1 MNHEY and CDR2 SMNVEV (reference sequence). Trimming shortened V by 1 base and J by 8 bases, and 11 bases separated the two germline ends. CDR3 coding DNA: TGTGCCAGCAGTTTATTAAAAGCTGCCGGCTACACCTTC. Its protein product is CASSLLKAAGYTF.